The sequence of this T cell receptor (beta chain) was determined in a study of tumor and adjacent non-tumor tissue in lung cancer. Study-level information: On average, productive TCRbeta reads reached some 4.2 million per sample.

A note on this clonotype: The germline gene is not matched at one end of the junction; a read error may be the cause.

This CDR3 contains 15 residues. Germline CDR1 reads MGHRA; CDR2 reads YSYEKL. No cell sorting was done before RNA was extracted from the tissue. The library came from three nested PCR rounds adapted from ARM-PCR protocols. TCRdb redid the calling of the multiplex PCR reads with MiXCR, one entry per CDR3 protein. Counted here are approximately 130,000 distinct CDR3 sequences, around three fifths occurring once; the ten biggest clones make up more than 10%. The TCR sequence derives from a man between 25 and 39 years old with non-small cell lung cancer. The chain is built from TRBV4-1 and TRBJ2-7; D may be TRBD2 (5 bases). The specimen was lung tumor tissue. CDR3 region: CASSQEPGIYYEQYF. CDR3 coding DNA: TGCGCCAGCAGTCAAGAACCGGGGATCTACTACGAGCAGTACTTC.